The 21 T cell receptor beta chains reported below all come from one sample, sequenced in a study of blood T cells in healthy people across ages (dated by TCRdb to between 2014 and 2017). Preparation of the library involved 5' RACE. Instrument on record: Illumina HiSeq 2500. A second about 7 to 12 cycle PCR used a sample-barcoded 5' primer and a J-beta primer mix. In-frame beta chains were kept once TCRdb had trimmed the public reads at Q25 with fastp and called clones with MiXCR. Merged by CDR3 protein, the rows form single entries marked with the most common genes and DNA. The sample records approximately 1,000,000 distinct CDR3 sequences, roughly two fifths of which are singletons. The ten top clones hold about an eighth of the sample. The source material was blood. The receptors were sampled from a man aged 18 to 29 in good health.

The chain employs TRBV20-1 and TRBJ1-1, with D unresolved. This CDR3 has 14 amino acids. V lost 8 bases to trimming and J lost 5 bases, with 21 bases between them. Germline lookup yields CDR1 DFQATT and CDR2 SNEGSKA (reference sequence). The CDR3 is CSPIRPGLTTEAFF. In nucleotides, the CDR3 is TGCAGTCCTATTCGCCCCGGGTTAACGACTGAAGCTTTCTTT.

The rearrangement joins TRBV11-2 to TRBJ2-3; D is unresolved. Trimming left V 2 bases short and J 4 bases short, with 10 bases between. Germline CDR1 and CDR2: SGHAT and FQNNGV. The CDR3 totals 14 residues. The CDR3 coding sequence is TGTGCCAGCAGCTTACAATCCGTACCAGATACGCAGTATTTT. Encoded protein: CASSLQSVPDTQYF. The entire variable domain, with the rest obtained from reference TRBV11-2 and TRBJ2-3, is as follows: EAGVAQSPRYKIIEKRQSVAFWCNPISGHATLYWYQQILGQGPKLLIQFQNNGVVDDSQLPKDRFSAERLKGVDSTLKIQPAKLEDSAVYLCASSLQSVPDTQYFGPGTRLTVL.

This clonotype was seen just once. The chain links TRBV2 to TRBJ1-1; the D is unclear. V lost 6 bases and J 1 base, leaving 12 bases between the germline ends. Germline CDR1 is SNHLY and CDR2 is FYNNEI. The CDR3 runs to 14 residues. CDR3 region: CASRVTSRNTEAFF. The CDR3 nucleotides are TGTGCCAGCAGGGTGACATCGAGGAACACTGAAGCTTTCTTT.

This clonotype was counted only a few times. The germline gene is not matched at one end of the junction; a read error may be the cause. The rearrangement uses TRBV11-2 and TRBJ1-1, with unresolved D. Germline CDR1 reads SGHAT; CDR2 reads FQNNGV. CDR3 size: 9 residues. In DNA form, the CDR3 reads TGTGCCAGCACCTTAGTTGCTTTCTTT. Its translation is CASTLVAFF.

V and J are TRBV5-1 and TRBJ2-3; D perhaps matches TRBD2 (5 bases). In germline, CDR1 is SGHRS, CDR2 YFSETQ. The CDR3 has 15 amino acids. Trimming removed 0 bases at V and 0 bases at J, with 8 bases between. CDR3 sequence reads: CASSLGRYSTDTQYF. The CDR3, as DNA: TGCGCCAGCAGCTTGGGGAGGTACAGCACAGATACGCAGTATTTT.

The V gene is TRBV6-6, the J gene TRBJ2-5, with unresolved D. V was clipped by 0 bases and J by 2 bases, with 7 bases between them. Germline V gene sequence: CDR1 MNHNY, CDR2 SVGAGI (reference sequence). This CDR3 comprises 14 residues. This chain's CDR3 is CASSYSSTQETQYF. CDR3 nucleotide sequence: TGTGCCAGCAGTTACTCGTCCACGCAAGAGACCCAGTACTTC.

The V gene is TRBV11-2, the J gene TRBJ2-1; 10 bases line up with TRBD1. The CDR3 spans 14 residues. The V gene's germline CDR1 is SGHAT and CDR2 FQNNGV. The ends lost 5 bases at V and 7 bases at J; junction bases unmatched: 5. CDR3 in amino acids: CASSPGQGVNEQFF. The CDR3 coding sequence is TGTGCCAGCAGCCCAGGACAGGGGGTAAATGAGCAGTTCTTC.

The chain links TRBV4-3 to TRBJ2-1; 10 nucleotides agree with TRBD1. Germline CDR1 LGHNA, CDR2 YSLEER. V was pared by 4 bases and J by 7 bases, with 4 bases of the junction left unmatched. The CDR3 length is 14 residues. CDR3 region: CASSRDRGFNEQFF. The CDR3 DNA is TGCGCCAGCAGCCGGGACAGGGGCTTTAATGAGCAGTTCTTC.

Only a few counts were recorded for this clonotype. CDR3 amino acids: CASSSPSIIYGYTF. As DNA, the CDR3 is TGTGCCAGCAGCTCCCCTTCGATCATTTACGGCTACACCTTC. The chain is built from TRBV7-2 and TRBJ1-2; the D is unclear. Germline V CDR1 and CDR2: SGHTA, FQGNSA. The CDR3 length is 14 residues. Trimming shortened V by 4 bases and J by 8 bases, and 17 bases separated the two germline ends.

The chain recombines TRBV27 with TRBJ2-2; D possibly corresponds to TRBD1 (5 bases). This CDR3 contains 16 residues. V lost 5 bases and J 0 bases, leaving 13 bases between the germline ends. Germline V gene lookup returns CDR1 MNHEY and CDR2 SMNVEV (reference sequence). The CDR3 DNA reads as TGTGCCAGCAGTGCACCAACAGGTCCGAACACCGGGGAGCTGTTTTTT. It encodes CASSAPTGPNTGELFF.

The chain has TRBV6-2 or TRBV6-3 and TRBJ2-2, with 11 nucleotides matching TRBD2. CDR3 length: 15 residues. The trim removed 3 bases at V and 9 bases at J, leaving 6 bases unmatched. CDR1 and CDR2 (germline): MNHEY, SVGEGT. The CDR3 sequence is CASSYNSGGGRELFF. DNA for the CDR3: TGTGCCAGCAGTTATAATAGCGGGGGGGGCCGGGAGCTGTTTTTT.

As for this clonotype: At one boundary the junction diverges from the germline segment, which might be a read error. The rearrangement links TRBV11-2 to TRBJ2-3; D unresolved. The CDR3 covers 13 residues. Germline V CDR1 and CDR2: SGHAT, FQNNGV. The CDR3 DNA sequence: TGTGCCAGCAGATCCCCGGGCACAGAGACGCAGTATTTT. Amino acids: CASRSPGTETQYF.

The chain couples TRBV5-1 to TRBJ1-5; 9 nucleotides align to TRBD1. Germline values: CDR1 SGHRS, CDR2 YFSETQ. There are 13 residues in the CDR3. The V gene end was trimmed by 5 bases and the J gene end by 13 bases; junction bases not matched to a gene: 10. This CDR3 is CASSPAGTGSQHF. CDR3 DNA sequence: TGCGCCAGCAGTCCAGCCGGGACAGGGTCTCAGCATTTT.

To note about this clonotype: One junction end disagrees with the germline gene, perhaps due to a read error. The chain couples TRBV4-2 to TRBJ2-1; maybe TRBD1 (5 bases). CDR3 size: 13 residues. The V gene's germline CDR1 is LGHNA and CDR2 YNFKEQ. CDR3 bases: TGTGCCAGCAACCAAGATCAGGGCAATGAGCAGTTCTTC. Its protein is CASNQDQGNEQFF.

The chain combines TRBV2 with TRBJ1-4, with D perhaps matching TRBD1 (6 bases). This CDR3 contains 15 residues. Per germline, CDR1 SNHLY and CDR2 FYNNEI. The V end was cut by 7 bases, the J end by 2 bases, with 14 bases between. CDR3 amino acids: CASTLQGSTNEKLFF. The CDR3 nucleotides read TGTGCCAGCACCCTACAGGGCTCGACTAATGAAAAACTGTTTTTT.

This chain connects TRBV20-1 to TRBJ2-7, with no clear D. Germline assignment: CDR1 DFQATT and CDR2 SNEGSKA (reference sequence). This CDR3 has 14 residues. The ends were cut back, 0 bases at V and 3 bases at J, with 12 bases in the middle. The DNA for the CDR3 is TGCAGTGCTAGAGATATCGGCCACGGCTACGAGCAGTACTTC. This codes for CSARDIGHGYEQYF.

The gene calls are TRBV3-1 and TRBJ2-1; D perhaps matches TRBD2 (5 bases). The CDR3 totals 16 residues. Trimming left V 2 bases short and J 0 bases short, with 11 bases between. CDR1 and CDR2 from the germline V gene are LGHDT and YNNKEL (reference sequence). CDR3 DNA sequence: TGTGCCAGCAGCCAATCTACTAGTCCCTCCTACAATGAGCAGTTCTTC. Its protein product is CASSQSTSPSYNEQFF.

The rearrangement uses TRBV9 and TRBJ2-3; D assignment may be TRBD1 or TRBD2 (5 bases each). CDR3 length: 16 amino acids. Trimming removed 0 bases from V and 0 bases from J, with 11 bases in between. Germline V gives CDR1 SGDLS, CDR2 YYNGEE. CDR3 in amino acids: CASSVGGTSSTDTQYF. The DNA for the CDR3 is TGTGCCAGCAGCGTAGGTGGGACCAGTAGCACAGATACGCAGTATTTT.

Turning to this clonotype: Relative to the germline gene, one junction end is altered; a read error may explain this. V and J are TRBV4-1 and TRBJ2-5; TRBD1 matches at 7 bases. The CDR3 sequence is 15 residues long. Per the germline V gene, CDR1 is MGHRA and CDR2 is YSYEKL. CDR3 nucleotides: TGCGCCGGCAGCCAGCCCGGGACAGTTGGAGAGACCCAGTACTTC. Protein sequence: CAGSQPGTVGETQYF.

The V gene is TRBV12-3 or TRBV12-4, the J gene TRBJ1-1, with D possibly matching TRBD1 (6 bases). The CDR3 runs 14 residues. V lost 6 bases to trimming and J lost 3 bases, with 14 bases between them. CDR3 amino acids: CASRTNRVDTEAFF. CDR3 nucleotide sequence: TGTGCCAGCAGGACGAACAGGGTCGACACTGAAGCTTTCTTT.

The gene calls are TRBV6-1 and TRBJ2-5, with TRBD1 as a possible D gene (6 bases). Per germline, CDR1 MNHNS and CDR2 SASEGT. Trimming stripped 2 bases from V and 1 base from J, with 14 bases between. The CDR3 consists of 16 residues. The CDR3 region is CASSELAGAFQETQYF. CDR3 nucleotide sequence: TGTGCCAGCAGTGAATTGGCAGGGGCATTCCAAGAGACCCAGTACTTC.